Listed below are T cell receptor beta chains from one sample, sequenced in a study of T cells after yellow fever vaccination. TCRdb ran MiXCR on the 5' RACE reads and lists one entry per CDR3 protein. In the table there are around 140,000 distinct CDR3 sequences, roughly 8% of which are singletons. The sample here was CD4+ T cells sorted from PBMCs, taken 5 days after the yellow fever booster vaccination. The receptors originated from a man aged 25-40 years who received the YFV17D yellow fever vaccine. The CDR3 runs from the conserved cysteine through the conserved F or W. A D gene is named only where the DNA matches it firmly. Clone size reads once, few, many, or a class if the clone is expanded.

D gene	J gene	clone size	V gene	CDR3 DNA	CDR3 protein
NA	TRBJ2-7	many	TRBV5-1	TGCGCCAGCAGCTCTCGACAGGGACTCTCCTACGAGCAGTACTTC	CASSSRQGLSYEQYF
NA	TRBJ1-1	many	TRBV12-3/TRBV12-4	TGTGCCAGCAGTTCCGGGACAATCCCTGAAGCTTTCTTT	CASSSGTIPEAFF
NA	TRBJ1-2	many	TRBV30	TGTGCCTGGAGTCACGGACGGCGCTATGGCTACACCTTC	CAWSHGRRYGYTF
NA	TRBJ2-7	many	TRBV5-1	TGCGCCAGCAGCCGCGCAGAGGGTAGTTACGAGCAGTACTTC	CASSRAEGSYEQYF
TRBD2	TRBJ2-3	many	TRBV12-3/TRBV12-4	TGTGCCAGCAGTTTTGTATTAGCGGGAGATACGCAGTATTTT	CASSFVLAGDTQYF
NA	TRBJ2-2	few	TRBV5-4	TGTGCCAGCAGCTTGGGGGGAAGTGAGACCGGGGAGCTGTTTTTT	CASSLGGSETGELFF
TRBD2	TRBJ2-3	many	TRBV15	TGTGCCACCAGCAGAGGGGGTAGCGGGAGGTTGGCAGATACGCAGTATTTT	CATSRGGSGRLADTQYF
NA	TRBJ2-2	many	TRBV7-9	TGTGCCAGCACCATAGGGCTTGTGACCGGGGAGCTGTTTTTT	CASTIGLVTGELFF
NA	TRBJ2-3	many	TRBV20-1	TGCAGTGCTAGAGCCGACGGGGATACGCAGTATTTT	CSARADGDTQYF
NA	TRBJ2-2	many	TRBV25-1	TGTGCCAGCAGTGGAACAGGGAGACACGAGCTGTTTTTT	CASSGTGRHELFF
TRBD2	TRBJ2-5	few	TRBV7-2	TGTGCCAGCAGCCTCCAGACTAGCGGGAGTTGGGAGACCCAGTACTTC	CASSLQTSGSWETQYF
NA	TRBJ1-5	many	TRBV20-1	TGCAGTGCTCGCATGGGCAATCAGCCCCAGCATTTT	CSARMGNQPQHF
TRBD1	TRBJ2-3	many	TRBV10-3	TGTGCCATCAGGGGACAGGGGGCCACAGATACGCAGTATTTT	CAIRGQGATDTQYF
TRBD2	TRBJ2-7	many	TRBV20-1	TGCAGTGCTAGAAACCCGACTAGCGGACCCTACGAGCAGTACTTC	CSARNPTSGPYEQYF
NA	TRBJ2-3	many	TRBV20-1	TGCAGTGCTGGGGGGGGCCCGCTCGGCACAGATACGCAGTATTTT	CSAGGGPLGTDTQYF